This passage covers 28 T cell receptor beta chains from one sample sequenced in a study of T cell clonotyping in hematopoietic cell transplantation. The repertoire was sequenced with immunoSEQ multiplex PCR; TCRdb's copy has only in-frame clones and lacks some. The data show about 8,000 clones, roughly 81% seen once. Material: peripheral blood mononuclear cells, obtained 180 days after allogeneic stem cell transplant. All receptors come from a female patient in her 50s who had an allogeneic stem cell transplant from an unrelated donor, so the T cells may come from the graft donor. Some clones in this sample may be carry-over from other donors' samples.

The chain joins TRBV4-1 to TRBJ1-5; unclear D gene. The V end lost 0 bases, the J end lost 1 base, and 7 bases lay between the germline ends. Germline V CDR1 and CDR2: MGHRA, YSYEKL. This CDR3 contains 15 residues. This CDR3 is CASSQDGSSNQPQHF. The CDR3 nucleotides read TGCGCCAGCAGCCAAGATGGATCGAGCAATCAGCCCCAGCATTTT.

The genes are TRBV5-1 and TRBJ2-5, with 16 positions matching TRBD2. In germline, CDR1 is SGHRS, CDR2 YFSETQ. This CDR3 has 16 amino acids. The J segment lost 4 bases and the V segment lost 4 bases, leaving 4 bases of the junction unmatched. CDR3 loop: CASSPGLAGGRETQYF. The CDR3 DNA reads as TGCGCCAGCAGCCCGGGACTAGCGGGAGGGCGAGAGACCCAGTACTTC.

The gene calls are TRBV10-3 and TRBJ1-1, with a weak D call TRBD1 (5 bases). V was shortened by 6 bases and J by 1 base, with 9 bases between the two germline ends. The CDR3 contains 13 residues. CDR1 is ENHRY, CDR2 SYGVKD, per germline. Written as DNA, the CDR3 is TGTGCCATCAGGGGGACGGAGAACACTGAAGCTTTCTTT. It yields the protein CAIRGTENTEAFF.

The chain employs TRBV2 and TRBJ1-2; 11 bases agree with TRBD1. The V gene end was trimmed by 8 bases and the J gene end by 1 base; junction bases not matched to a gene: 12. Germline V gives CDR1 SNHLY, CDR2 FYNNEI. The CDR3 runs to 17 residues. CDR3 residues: CASGRTGGASFNYGYTF. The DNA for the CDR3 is TGTGCCAGCGGCCGGACAGGGGGCGCCTCTTTTAACTATGGCTACACCTTC.

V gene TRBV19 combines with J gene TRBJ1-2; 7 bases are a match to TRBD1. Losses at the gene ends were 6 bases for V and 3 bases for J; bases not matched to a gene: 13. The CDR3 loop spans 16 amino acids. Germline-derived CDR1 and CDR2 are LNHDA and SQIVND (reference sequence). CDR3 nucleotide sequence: TGTGCCAGTAGCGACCGGGACAGAAGGGGGGACTATGGCTACACCTTC. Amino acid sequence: CASSDRDRRGDYGYTF. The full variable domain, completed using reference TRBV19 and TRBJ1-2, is DGGITQSPKYLFRKEGQNVTLSCEQNLNHDAMYWYRQDPGQGLRLIYYSQIVNDFQKGDIAEGYSVSREKKESFPLTVTSAQKNPTAFYLCASSDRDRRGDYGYTFGSGTRLTVV.

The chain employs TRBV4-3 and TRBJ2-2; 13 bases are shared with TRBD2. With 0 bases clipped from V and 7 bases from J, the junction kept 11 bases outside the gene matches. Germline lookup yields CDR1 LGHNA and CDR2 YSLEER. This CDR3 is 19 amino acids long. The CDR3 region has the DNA TGCGCCAGCAGCCAAGATACGGAGGGACTAGCGGGGTATATCGGGGAGCTGTTTTTT. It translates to CASSQDTEGLAGYIGELFF.

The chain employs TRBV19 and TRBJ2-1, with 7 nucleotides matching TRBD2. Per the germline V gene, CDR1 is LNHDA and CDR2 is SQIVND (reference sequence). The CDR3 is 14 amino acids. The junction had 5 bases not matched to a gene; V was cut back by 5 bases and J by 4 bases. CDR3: CASSSGLSYNEQFF. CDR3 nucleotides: TGTGCCAGTAGTTCGGGACTATCTTACAATGAGCAGTTCTTC. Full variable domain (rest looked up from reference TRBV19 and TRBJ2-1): DGGITQSPKYLFRKEGQNVTLSCEQNLNHDAMYWYRQDPGQGLRLIYYSQIVNDFQKGDIAEGYSVSREKKESFPLTVTSAQKNPTAFYLCASSSGLSYNEQFFGPGTRLTVL.

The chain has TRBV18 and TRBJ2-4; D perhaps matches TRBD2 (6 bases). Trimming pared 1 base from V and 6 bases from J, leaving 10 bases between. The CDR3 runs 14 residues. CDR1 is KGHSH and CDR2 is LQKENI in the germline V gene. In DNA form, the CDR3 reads TGTGCCAGCTCACCACGGGGAGCGGGAAACATTCAGTACTTC. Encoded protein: CASSPRGAGNIQYF.

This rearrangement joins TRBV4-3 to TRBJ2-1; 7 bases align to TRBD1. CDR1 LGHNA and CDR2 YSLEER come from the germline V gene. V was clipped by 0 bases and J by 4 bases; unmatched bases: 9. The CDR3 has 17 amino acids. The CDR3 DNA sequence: TGCGCCAGCAGCCAAGATCTCCCGACAGGGTTTTACAATGAGCAGTTCTTC. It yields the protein CASSQDLPTGFYNEQFF.

The CDR3 coding sequence is TGTGCCAGCAGCTTGGACAGCAGCAATCAGCCCCAGCATTTT. It translates to CASSLDSSNQPQHF. The chain joins TRBV11-3 to TRBJ1-5; a weak D match, TRBD1 (6 bases). Germline assignment: CDR1 SGHNT and CDR2 YENEEA. CDR3 length equals 14 residues. Deletions cut 3 bases from V and 1 base from J, with 7 bases between.

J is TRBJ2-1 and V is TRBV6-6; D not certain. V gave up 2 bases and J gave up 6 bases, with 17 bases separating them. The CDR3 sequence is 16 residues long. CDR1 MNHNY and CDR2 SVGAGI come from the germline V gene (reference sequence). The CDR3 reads CASSYTQKRWINEQFF. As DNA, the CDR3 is TGTGCCAGCAGTTACACTCAGAAAAGGTGGATCAATGAGCAGTTCTTC.

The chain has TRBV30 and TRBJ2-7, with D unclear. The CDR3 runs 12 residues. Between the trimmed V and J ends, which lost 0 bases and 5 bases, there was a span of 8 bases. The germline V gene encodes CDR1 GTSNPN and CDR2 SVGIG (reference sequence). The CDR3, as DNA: TGTGCCTGGAGTGTACTTCTCGACGAGCAGTACTTC. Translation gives CAWSVLLDEQYF. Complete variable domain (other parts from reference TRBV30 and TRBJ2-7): SQTIHQWPATLVQPVGSPLSLECTVEGTSNPNLYWYRQAAGRGLQLLFYSVGIGQISSEVPQNLSASRPQDRQFILSSKKLLLSDSGFYLCAWSVLLDEQYFGPGTRLTVT.

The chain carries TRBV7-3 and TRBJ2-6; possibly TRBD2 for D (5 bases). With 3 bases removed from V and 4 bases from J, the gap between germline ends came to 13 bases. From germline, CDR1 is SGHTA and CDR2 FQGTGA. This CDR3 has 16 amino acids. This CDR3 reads CASSLVWRTGANVLTF. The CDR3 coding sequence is TGTGCCAGCAGCTTGGTCTGGAGGACCGGGGCCAACGTCCTGACTTTC.

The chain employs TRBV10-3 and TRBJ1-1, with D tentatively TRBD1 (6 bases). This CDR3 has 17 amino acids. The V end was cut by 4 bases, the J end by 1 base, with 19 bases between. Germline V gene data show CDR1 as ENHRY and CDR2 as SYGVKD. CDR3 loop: CAISATGVERANTEAFF. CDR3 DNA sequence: TGTGCCATCAGTGCGACAGGAGTAGAACGGGCGAACACTGAAGCTTTCTTT.

The CDR3 bases are TGTGCCAGCAGTCCCTCGCCCATTAACTATGGCTACACCTTC. Protein product: CASSPSPINYGYTF. The chain links TRBV28 to TRBJ1-2; the D is unclear. The V gene lost 5 bases and the J gene lost 1 base, with 11 bases spanning the gap. CDR3 size: 14 residues. Germline assignment: CDR1 MDHEN and CDR2 SYDVKM.

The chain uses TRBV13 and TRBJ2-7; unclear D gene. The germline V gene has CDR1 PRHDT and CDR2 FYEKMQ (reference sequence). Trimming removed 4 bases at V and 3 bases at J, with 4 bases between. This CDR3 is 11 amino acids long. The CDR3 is CASSSYYEQYF. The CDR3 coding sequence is TGTGCCAGCAGCTCGTACTACGAGCAGTACTTC.

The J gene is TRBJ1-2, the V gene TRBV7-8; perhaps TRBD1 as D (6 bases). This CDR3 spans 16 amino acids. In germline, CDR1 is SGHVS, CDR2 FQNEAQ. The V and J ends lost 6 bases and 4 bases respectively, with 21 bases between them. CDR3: CASSRSGGAVSYGYTF. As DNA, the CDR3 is TGTGCCAGCAGTCGATCCGGGGGCGCGGTGTCCTATGGCTACACCTTC.

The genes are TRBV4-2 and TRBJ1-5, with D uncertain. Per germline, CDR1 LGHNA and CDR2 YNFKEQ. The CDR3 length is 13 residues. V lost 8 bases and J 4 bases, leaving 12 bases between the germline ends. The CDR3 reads CASGLPMNQPQHF. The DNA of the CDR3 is TGTGCCAGCGGGCTCCCCATGAATCAGCCCCAGCATTTT.

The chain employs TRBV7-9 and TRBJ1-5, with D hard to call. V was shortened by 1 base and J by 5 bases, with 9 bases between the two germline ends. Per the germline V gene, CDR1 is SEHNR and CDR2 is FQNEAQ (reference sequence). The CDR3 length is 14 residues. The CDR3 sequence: CASSLVGVDQPQHF. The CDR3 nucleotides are TGTGCCAGCAGCTTAGTCGGGGTAGATCAGCCCCAGCATTTT. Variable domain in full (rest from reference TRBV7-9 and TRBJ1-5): DTGVSQNPRHKITKRGQNVTFRCDPISEHNRLYWYRQTLGQGPEFLTYFQNEAQLEKSRLLSDRFSAERPKGSFSTLEIQRTEQGDSAMYLCASSLVGVDQPQHFGDGTRLSIL.

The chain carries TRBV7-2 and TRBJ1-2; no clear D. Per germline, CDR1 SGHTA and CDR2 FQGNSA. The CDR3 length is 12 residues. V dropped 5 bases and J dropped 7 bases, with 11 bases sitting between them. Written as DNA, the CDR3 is TGTGCCAGCAGCCTCTCTGGTCCTGGCTACACCTTC. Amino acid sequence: CASSLSGPGYTF.

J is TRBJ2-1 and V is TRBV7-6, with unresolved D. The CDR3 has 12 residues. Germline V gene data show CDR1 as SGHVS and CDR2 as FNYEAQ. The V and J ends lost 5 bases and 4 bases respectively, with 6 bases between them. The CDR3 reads CASSVSYNEQFF. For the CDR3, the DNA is TGTGCCAGCAGCGTCTCGTACAATGAGCAGTTCTTC.

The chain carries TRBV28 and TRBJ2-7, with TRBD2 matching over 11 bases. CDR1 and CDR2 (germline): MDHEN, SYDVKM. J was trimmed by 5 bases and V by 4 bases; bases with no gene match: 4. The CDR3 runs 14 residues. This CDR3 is CASSSSGRRNEQYF. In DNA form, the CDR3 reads TGTGCCAGCAGTTCTAGCGGGAGGCGGAACGAGCAGTACTTC.

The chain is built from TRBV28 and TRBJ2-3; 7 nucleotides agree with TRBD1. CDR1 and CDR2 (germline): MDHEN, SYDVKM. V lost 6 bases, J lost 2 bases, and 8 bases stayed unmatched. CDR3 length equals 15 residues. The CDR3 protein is CASSPRDRPTDTQYF. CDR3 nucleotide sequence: TGTGCCAGCAGCCCCCGGGACAGACCCACAGATACGCAGTATTTT.

DNA of the CDR3: TGCGCCAGCAGCTTGGCGGCGGGGGCTAGCTCCTACAATGAGCAGTTCTTC. It yields the protein CASSLAAGASSYNEQFF. This sequence joins TRBV5-1 and TRBJ2-1; a weak D match, TRBD2 (7 bases). The CDR3 runs 17 residues. Germline assignment: CDR1 SGHRS and CDR2 YFSETQ. V dropped 0 bases and J dropped 0 bases, with 13 bases sitting between them.

The CDR3 spells CSVGRRMNTEAFF. For the CDR3, the DNA is TGCAGCGTTGGCCGCCGTATGAACACTGAAGCTTTCTTT. This chain connects TRBV29-1 to TRBJ1-1; the D is unclear. The CDR3 length is 13 residues. Between the trimmed V and J ends, which lost 4 bases and 0 bases, there was a span of 9 bases. Germline CDR1 and CDR2: SQVTM and ANQGSEA.

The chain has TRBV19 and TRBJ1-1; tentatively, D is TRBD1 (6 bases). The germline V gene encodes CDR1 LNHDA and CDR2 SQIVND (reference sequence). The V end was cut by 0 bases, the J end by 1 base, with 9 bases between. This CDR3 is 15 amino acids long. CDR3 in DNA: TGTGCCAGTAGTATAGATCAGGGGTCGAACACTGAAGCTTTCTTT. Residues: CASSIDQGSNTEAFF.

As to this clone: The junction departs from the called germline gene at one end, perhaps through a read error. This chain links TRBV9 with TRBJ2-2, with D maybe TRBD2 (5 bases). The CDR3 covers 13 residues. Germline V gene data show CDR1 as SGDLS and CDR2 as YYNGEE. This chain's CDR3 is CASSGPAHRGAVF. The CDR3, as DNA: TGTGCCAGCAGTGGGCCGGCTCACCGGGGAGCTGTTTTT. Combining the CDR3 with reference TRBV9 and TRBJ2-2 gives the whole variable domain DSGVTQTPKHLITATGQRVTLRCSPRSGDLSVYWYQQSLDQGLQFLIQYYNGEERAKGNILERFSAQQFPDLHSELNLSSLELGDSALYFCASSGPAHRGAVFGEGSRLTVL.

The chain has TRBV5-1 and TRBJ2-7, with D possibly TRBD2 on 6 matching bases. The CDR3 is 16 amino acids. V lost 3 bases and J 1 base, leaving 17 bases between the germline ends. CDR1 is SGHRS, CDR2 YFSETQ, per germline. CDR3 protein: CASSSGGGGASYEQYF. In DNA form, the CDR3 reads TGCGCCAGCAGCTCTGGGGGAGGCGGGGCTTCCTACGAGCAGTACTTC.